Shown below are 26 T cell receptor beta chains from a single sample sequenced in a study of T cell repertoires in cytomegalovirus infection. One entry per CDR3 protein, called by TCRdb with MiXCR from the reads. This sample has roughly 760,000 distinct CDR3 sequences, with less than 40% found just once. Sequenced input: PBMCs. Receptors originate from a human donor in good health (CMV status not recorded). Some clones in this sample may be carry-over from other donors' samples.

This CDR3 is CASSLGGLPHYNEQFF. For the CDR3, the DNA is TGTGCCAGCAGCTTAGGGGGACTACCTCACTACAATGAGCAGTTCTTC. The gene calls are TRBV11-3 and TRBJ2-1; 7 bases match TRBD2. This CDR3 is built from 16 residues. V trimming: 1 base; J trimming: 3 bases; junction bases outside the gene matches: 6. From germline, CDR1 is SGHNT and CDR2 YENEEA.

CDR3 nucleotides: TGTGCCAGTAGTATAGGAGGAATTGGAAGAACCGGGGAGCTGTTTTTT. Translated: CASSIGGIGRTGELFF. The genes are TRBV19 and TRBJ2-2; the D is unclear. Trimming pared 1 base from V and 5 bases from J, leaving 14 bases between. The CDR3 is made up of 16 amino acids. Germline-derived CDR1 and CDR2 are LNHDA and SQIVND (reference sequence). The entire variable domain, with the rest obtained from reference TRBV19 and TRBJ2-2, is as follows: DGGITQSPKYLFRKEGQNVTLSCEQNLNHDAMYWYRQDPGQGLRLIYYSQIVNDFQKGDIAEGYSVSREKKESFPLTVTSAQKNPTAFYLCASSIGGIGRTGELFFGEGSRLTVL.

The chain combines TRBV7-8 with TRBJ1-2, with TRBD1 matching over 10 bases. CDR1 SGHVS and CDR2 FQNEAQ come from the germline V gene. CDR3 length equals 15 residues. V lost 5 bases, J lost 9 bases, and 12 bases stayed unmatched. The DNA of the CDR3 is TGTGCCAGCAGCCCAAGCCGGGACAGGGGTAGTAGCTACACCTTC. Amino acids: CASSPSRDRGSSYTF.

This clonotype was counted only a few times. V and J are TRBV24-1 and TRBJ2-7; TRBD1 matches at 7 bases. The CDR3 is 14 amino acids. In germline, CDR1 is KGHDR, CDR2 SFDVKD. The junction had 4 bases not matched to a gene; V was cut back by 4 bases and J by 2 bases. The CDR3 bases are TGTGCCACCAGTGACCCCGGGACAGCCTACGAGCAGTACTTC. Protein product: CATSDPGTAYEQYF.

The chain is built from TRBV12-3 or TRBV12-4 and TRBJ2-2; 8 nucleotides line up with TRBD2. V lost 7 bases and J lost 6; bases outside the gene matches: 10. The CDR3 is 15 residues long. The CDR3 DNA is TGTGCCAGCACCCCGGGGGGGGTCGGATCCGGGGAGCTGTTTTTT. As protein: CASTPGGVGSGELFF.

This clonotype was observed many times. The V gene is TRBV7-2, the J gene TRBJ1-6; tentative D call: TRBD1 (5 bases). The CDR3 spans 15 residues. V gave up 5 bases and J gave up 6 bases, with 14 bases separating them. Germline-derived CDR1 and CDR2 are SGHTA and FQGNSA. The CDR3 sequence is CASSQGTVRNSPLHF. The CDR3 DNA is TGTGCCAGCAGCCAAGGGACGGTTCGTAATTCACCCCTCCACTTT.

The chain has TRBV7-6 and TRBJ1-6; 9 bases map to TRBD1. The trim removed 5 bases at V and 9 bases at J, leaving 11 bases unmatched. The germline V gene encodes CDR1 SGHVS and CDR2 FNYEAQ. CDR3 size: 16 residues. Here the CDR3 reads CASSPQQGQGSSPLHF. As DNA, the CDR3 is TGTGCCAGCAGCCCCCAGCAGGGACAGGGAAGTTCACCCCTCCACTTT.

The chain couples TRBV24-1 to TRBJ2-6; D call uncertain. V shed 3 bases and J shed 1 base, with 6 bases lying between them. CDR1 KGHDR and CDR2 SFDVKD come from the germline V gene. The CDR3 runs to 15 residues. As DNA, the CDR3 is TGTGCCACCAGTGATCCGGCTTCTGGGGCCAACGTCCTGACTTTC. Protein product: CATSDPASGANVLTF.

The chain is built from TRBV5-1 and TRBJ2-2, with D maybe TRBD1 (5 bases). V was clipped by 2 bases and J by 1 base, with 15 bases between them. This CDR3 is 17 amino acids long. Looked up from germline, CDR1 is SGHRS and CDR2 is YFSETQ. CDR3 DNA sequence: TGCGCCAGCAGCTTCTTTGGGGCGCAAATGAACACCGGGGAGCTGTTTTTT. Its translation: CASSFFGAQMNTGELFF.

The gene calls are TRBV7-3 and TRBJ1-2; D may be TRBD1 (5 bases). This CDR3 has 15 amino acids. V was clipped by 1 base and J by 6 bases, with 15 bases between them. Germline assignment: CDR1 SGHTA and CDR2 FQGTGA. The CDR3 DNA follows: TGTGCCAGCAGCTTAAAAGTTGGACACGCGGATGGCTACACCTTC. Protein product: CASSLKVGHADGYTF.

This clonotype has more than one count but fewer than ten. The chain links TRBV7-4 to TRBJ1-1; TRBD1 might be the D (5 bases). Trimming stripped 0 bases from V and 2 bases from J, with 10 bases between. CDR1 and CDR2 from the germline V gene are SGHVT and SQSDAQ. This CDR3 has 15 residues. CDR3 coding DNA: TGTGCCAGCAGCTTAGCAGGGCAGGGTAACACTGAAGCTTTCTTT. Its protein product is CASSLAGQGNTEAFF.

The chain is built from TRBV5-1 and TRBJ1-6; D possibly corresponds to TRBD1 (6 bases). The ends were cut back, 5 bases at V and 7 bases at J, with 13 bases in the middle. The germline V gene has CDR1 SGHRS and CDR2 YFSETQ. This CDR3 comprises 14 residues. The CDR3: CASSRPDSNSPLHF. In DNA, the CDR3 is TGCGCCAGCAGTCGTCCGGACAGCAATTCACCCCTCCACTTT. Filled out from reference TRBV5-1 and TRBJ1-6, the complete variable domain reads KAGVTQTPRYLIKTRGQQVTLSCSPISGHRSVSWYQQTPGQGLQFLFEYFSETQRNKGNFPGRFSGRQFSNSRSEMNVSTLELGDSALYLCASSRPDSNSPLHFGNGTRLTVT.

This chain uses TRBV7-6 with TRBJ2-1, with unresolved D. The CDR3 loop spans 15 amino acids. The V end lost 2 bases, the J end lost 5 bases, and 13 bases lay between the germline ends. Germline CDR1 and CDR2: SGHVS and FNYEAQ. In DNA form, the CDR3 reads TGTGCCAGCAGCTTACGGGCCCTACCCAACAATGAGCAGTTCTTC. Protein sequence: CASSLRALPNNEQFF.

The chain is built from TRBV7-2 and TRBJ1-3; D is undetermined. V was trimmed by 2 bases and J by 0 bases, leaving 14 bases between them. This CDR3 comprises 17 residues. Germline CDR1 reads SGHTA; CDR2 reads FQGNSA. This CDR3 is CASSLHWWTNSGNTIYF. The CDR3 nucleotides are TGTGCCAGCAGCTTACACTGGTGGACTAACTCTGGAAACACCATATATTTT.

The CDR3 is CASSLLPWQGNYEQYF. CDR3 in DNA: TGTGCCAGCTCCCTACTTCCCTGGCAGGGAAACTACGAGCAGTACTTC. This chain connects TRBV18 to TRBJ2-7, with D possibly being TRBD1 (5 bases). V shed 6 bases and J shed 3 bases, with 21 bases lying between them. Per germline, CDR1 KGHSH and CDR2 LQKENI. The CDR3 is 16 residues long.

This clonotype occurred a few times. The chain uses TRBV7-8 and TRBJ2-3; D could derive from TRBD1 or TRBD2 (6 bases each). The germline CDR1 and CDR2 sequences are SGHVS and FQNEAQ. The CDR3 contains 19 residues. V was cut by 5 bases and J by 4 bases, with 28 bases left in between. CDR3 protein: CASSLLLSGGHGDPDTQYF. In nucleotides, the CDR3 is TGTGCCAGCAGCCTTCTTCTCTCTGGGGGGCACGGCGACCCAGATACGCAGTATTTT. Supplemented by reference TRBV7-8 and TRBJ2-3, the full variable domain reads GAGVSQSPRYKVAKRGQDVALRCDPISGHVSLFWYQQALGQGPEFLTYFQNEAQLDKSGLPSDRFFAERPEGSVSTLKIQRTQQEDSAVYLCASSLLLSGGHGDPDTQYFGPGTRLTVL.

This clonotype was observed a handful of times. Here the CDR3 DNA reads TGTGCCAGCAGTTACTCAAAGAGGCTAGCGGGGAACAATGAGCAGTTCTTC. Translation: CASSYSKRLAGNNEQFF. This rearrangement joins TRBV6-6 to TRBJ2-1, with 9 bases fitting TRBD2. This CDR3 has 17 residues. Trimming removed 0 bases from V and 5 bases from J; junction bases left unmatched: 8. Germline CDR1 and CDR2: MNHNY and SVGAGI (reference sequence).

Details on this clonotype: A much larger clone is a single base away; this may be a read error. The rearrangement joins TRBV28 to TRBJ1-5; the D is unclear. V was clipped by 4 bases and J by 6 bases, with 4 bases between them. The germline CDR1 and CDR2 sequences are MDHEN and SYDVKM. CDR3 length: 11 amino acids. CDR3 DNA: TGTGCCAGCAGTTGGGGTCAGCCCCAGCATTTT. Its protein product is CASSWGQPQHF. The variable domain in full, completed from reference TRBV28 and TRBJ1-5, reads DVKVTQSSRYLVKRTGEKVFLECVQDMDHENMFWYRQDPGLGLRLIYFSYDVKMKEKGDIPEGYSVSREKKERFSLILESASTNQTSMYLCASSWGQPQHFGDGTRLSIL.

V is TRBV7-8 and J is TRBJ2-2, with 9 bases aligning to TRBD2. CDR1 is SGHVS and CDR2 is FQNEAQ in the germline V gene. The CDR3 length is 17 residues. The V gene end was trimmed by 2 bases and the J gene end by 0 bases; junction bases not matched to a gene: 4. The CDR3 is CASSLNAGGTNTGELFF. CDR3 bases: TGTGCCAGCAGCTTAAATGCGGGAGGGACGAACACCGGGGAGCTGTTTTTT.

The rearrangement joins TRBV3-1 to TRBJ1-2; 10 bases are a match to TRBD1. V shed 0 bases and J 3 bases; nucleotides not matched to a gene: 7. The CDR3 contains 17 residues. Germline values: CDR1 LGHDT, CDR2 YNNKEL (reference sequence). The CDR3 DNA reads as TGTGCCAGCAGCCAAGATAACCCCGGGACAGGGGACTATGGCTACACCTTC. This gives the protein CASSQDNPGTGDYGYTF.

V gene TRBV9 combines with J gene TRBJ2-1, with D tentatively TRBD1 (6 bases). CDR1 and CDR2 (germline): SGDLS, YYNGEE. Trimming took off 0 bases at V and 0 bases at J, with 10 bases between the two ends. This CDR3 has 16 amino acids. DNA of the CDR3: TGTGCCAGCAGCGTAGAGATAGGGGGCTCCTACAATGAGCAGTTCTTC. Translated, it gives CASSVEIGGSYNEQFF.

The genes are TRBV7-2 and TRBJ1-5; D is unclear. Trimming removed 4 bases from V and 5 bases from J, with 12 bases in between. The germline gives CDR1 SGHTA, CDR2 FQGNSA. This CDR3 has 14 residues. The CDR3 DNA reads TGTGCCAGCAGCTCAAGGCAGGCCCATCAGCCCCAGCATTTT. Translated: CASSSRQAHQPQHF.

This clonotype was observed a handful of times. The chain employs TRBV4-1 and TRBJ1-4; D is uncertain. Germline CDR1 is MGHRA and CDR2 is YSYEKL. Trimming cost V 6 bases and J 5 bases, with 10 bases left between them. This CDR3 comprises 13 residues. CDR3 loop: CASRATANEKLFF. Here the CDR3 DNA reads TGCGCCAGCAGAGCAACCGCGAATGAAAAACTGTTTTTT.

The genes are TRBV15 and TRBJ1-6; possibly TRBD1 for D (6 bases). The CDR3 has 14 residues. Germline-derived CDR1 and CDR2 are LNHNV and YYDKDF (reference sequence). Trimming stripped 3 bases from V and 7 bases from J, with 10 bases between. The CDR3 DNA follows: TGTGCCACCAGCAGCGAGGGGGGGAATTCACCCCTCCACTTT. Protein sequence: CATSSEGGNSPLHF.

As to this clonotype: This could be a read error, since a much larger clone is one nucleotide away. The gene calls are TRBV7-6 and TRBJ2-3, with D uncertain. Germline CDR1 is SGHVS and CDR2 is FNYEAQ. Trimming removed 1 base at V and 0 bases at J, with 11 bases between. The CDR3 sequence is 16 residues long. CDR3 residues: CASSLEFAVSTDTQYF. CDR3 DNA sequence: TGTGCCAGCAGCTTAGAGTTCGCGGTAAGCACAGATACGCAGTATTTT.

V usage is TRBV20-1 and J usage is TRBJ2-3; 7 bases are shared with TRBD1. Germline CDR1 is DFQATT and CDR2 is SNEGSKA (reference sequence). The junction had 6 bases not matched to a gene; V was cut back by 3 bases and J by 0 bases. There are 15 residues in the CDR3. Here the CDR3 reads CSARAHRGSTDTQYF. The CDR3 nucleotides are TGCAGTGCTAGGGCGCACAGGGGTAGCACAGATACGCAGTATTTT.